These 11 T cell receptor beta chains originate from one sample sequenced in a study of T cell changes during pregnancy in multiple sclerosis. TCRdb's table, derived via immunoSEQ multiplex PCR, lists solely in-frame clones and lacks some. This table holds roughly 61,000 clones, 85% to 90% found once. The source was peripheral blood, collected in the first trimester of pregnancy. These receptors originate from a female donor in good health, enrolled as a control in a pregnancy study.

The genes are TRBV15 and TRBJ1-1; no firm D call. The CDR3 runs to 13 residues. V was pared by 3 bases and J by 1 base, with 6 bases between. The germline V gene has CDR1 LNHNV and CDR2 YYDKDF (reference sequence). CDR3: CATSREGNTEAFF. CDR3 coding DNA: TGTGCCACCAGCAGGGAGGGGAACACTGAAGCTTTCTTT.

This clone is medium-sized. This chain uses TRBV12-5 with TRBJ1-1; tentatively, D is TRBD1 (6 bases). The V and J ends lost 6 bases and 3 bases respectively, with 8 bases between them. The CDR3 is made up of 12 amino acids. The germline CDR1 and CDR2 sequences are LGHNT and FRNRAP. The CDR3 nucleotides are TGTGCTAGTGGCCCAGGGGACACTGAAGCTTTCTTT. Translating gives CASGPGDTEAFF.

V usage is TRBV4-1 and J usage is TRBJ2-2; possibly TRBD1 for D (6 bases). From germline, CDR1 is MGHRA and CDR2 YSYEKL. V lost 0 bases to trimming and J lost 2 bases, with 10 bases between them. The CDR3 extends over 16 amino acids. The CDR3 sequence: CASSQDQGSNTGELFF. CDR3 sequence (DNA): TGCGCCAGCAGCCAAGATCAGGGGTCTAACACCGGGGAGCTGTTTTTT.

The genes are TRBV11-3 and TRBJ2-7; the D gene is possibly TRBD1 (6 bases). This CDR3 region has 16 residues. Germline V lookup: CDR1 SGHNT, CDR2 YENEEA. Trimming pared 4 bases from V and 6 bases from J, leaving 22 bases between. In DNA form, the CDR3 reads TGTGCCAGCAGCTCCCTAGTGGGGGCCTATTCCGGCGAGCAGTACTTC. Residues: CASSSLVGAYSGEQYF.

The chain recombines TRBV29-1 with TRBJ1-3; TRBD1 is a possible D gene (5 bases). The CDR3 covers 13 residues. Between the trimmed V and J ends, which lost 6 bases and 4 bases, there was a span of 13 bases. Germline CDR1 SQVTM, CDR2 ANQGSEA. This CDR3 is CSVLGALGNTIYF. Written as DNA, the CDR3 is TGCAGCGTCCTAGGGGCGCTAGGAAACACCATATATTTT.

The rearrangement joins TRBV27 to TRBJ2-7; D might be TRBD1 (6 bases). The length of the CDR3 is 15 residues. The germline V and J ends were trimmed by 4 bases and 1 base, with 14 bases remaining between them. CDR1 and CDR2 (germline): MNHEY, SMNVEV (reference sequence). The CDR3 nucleotides are TGTGCCAGCAGTTCCGGACAGACGCGTTCCTACGAGCAGTACTTC. It specifies CASSSGQTRSYEQYF.

J is TRBJ2-5 and V is TRBV5-1, with 11 bases that match TRBD2. CDR3 size: 19 residues. Trimming removed 1 base from V and 0 bases from J; junction bases left unmatched: 11. The V gene's germline CDR1 is SGHRS and CDR2 YFSETQ. The CDR3 DNA reads TGCGCCAGCAGCTTGATAGGGGGGCTAGCGGGGGGCAACCAAGAGACCCAGTACTTC. This sequence encodes CASSLIGGLAGGNQETQYF.

The chain couples TRBV19 to TRBJ1-6, with 12 bases identical to TRBD1. The length of the CDR3 is 16 residues. Losses at the gene ends were 4 bases for V and 9 bases for J; bases not matched to a gene: 7. CDR1 and CDR2 (germline): LNHDA, SQIVND (reference sequence). CDR3 sequence reads: CASSTGQGAGSSPLHF. In nucleotides, the CDR3 is TGTGCCAGTAGTACGGGACAGGGGGCGGGTAGTTCACCCCTCCACTTT. The full variable domain, rest sourced from reference TRBV19 and TRBJ1-6, is DGGITQSPKYLFRKEGQNVTLSCEQNLNHDAMYWYRQDPGQGLRLIYYSQIVNDFQKGDIAEGYSVSREKKESFPLTVTSAQKNPTAFYLCASSTGQGAGSSPLHFGNGTRLTVT.

This rearrangement joins TRBV11-2 to TRBJ2-7, with D possibly being TRBD1 (5 bases). The CDR3 runs to 15 residues. Germline CDR1 reads SGHAT; CDR2 reads FQNNGV. The ends were cut back, 1 base at V and 2 bases at J, with 12 bases in the middle. The CDR3 sequence is CASSLGSGSTYEQYF. As DNA, the CDR3 is TGTGCCAGCAGCTTAGGGTCAGGGTCAACCTACGAGCAGTACTTC.

The chain uses TRBV7-2 and TRBJ1-5; possibly TRBD1 for D (5 bases). V was pared by 0 bases and J by 6 bases, with 15 bases between. The germline gives CDR1 SGHTA, CDR2 FQGNSA. The CDR3 has 16 residues. The CDR3 is CASSLALGDSGQPQHF. In nucleotides, the CDR3 is TGTGCCAGCAGCTTAGCGCTAGGGGATTCTGGTCAGCCCCAGCATTTT.

The chain carries TRBV18 and TRBJ1-2; 8 bases match TRBD1. The CDR3 is made up of 13 amino acids. From germline, CDR1 is KGHSH and CDR2 LQKENI. J gave up 14 bases and V 4 bases, and 12 bases lay outside the gene matches. CDR3 sequence (DNA): TGTGCCAGCTCACTGCCGGGACAGGTGGGCTGGACCTTC. Protein sequence: CASSLPGQVGWTF.